Following are 3 T cell receptor beta chains from one sample sequenced in a study of T cell responses to AZD1222 COVID-19 vaccine (dated by TCRdb to 2020 to 2023). The library was built by means of the immunoSEQ multiplex PCR assay. TCRdb retrieved this table from immuneACCESS and kept in-frame rearrangements only. Not all clones are present; in checked studies, unresolved V genes account for under half, and no reason is known for the remainder. The sample includes some 30,000 clones, with 75% to 90% observed a single time. 1% to 1.5% of the sample belongs to the ten largest clones. Interpreted using the paper, the time point label stands for: baseline before first vaccination. The starting material was peripheral blood, obtained on day 0 of AZD1222 vaccination. Source of these receptors: an adult in good health.

The V and J genes are TRBV19 and TRBJ1-5; D is unclear. The CDR3 is 12 residues long. Germline CDR1 and CDR2: LNHDA and SQIVND (reference sequence). Trimming removed 3 bases from V and 6 bases from J, with 6 bases in between. CDR3 region: CASSIQRQPQHF. CDR3 coding DNA: TGTGCCAGTAGTATTCAGCGTCAGCCCCAGCATTTT.

The V and J genes are TRBV29-1 and TRBJ1-4; 8 nucleotides line up with TRBD1. The trim removed 6 bases at V and 0 bases at J, leaving 9 bases unmatched. Per germline, CDR1 SQVTM and CDR2 ANQGSEA. This CDR3 has 16 residues. CDR3 DNA: TGCAGCGTCGGGACAGGCGACTTTGCAACTAATGAAAAACTGTTTTTT. Translation gives CSVGTGDFATNEKLFF.

The rearrangement joins TRBV29-1 to TRBJ1-1, with D possibly matching TRBD1 (6 bases). This CDR3 comprises 14 residues. Germline CDR1 reads SQVTM; CDR2 reads ANQGSEA. V was shortened by 6 bases and J by 6 bases, with 20 bases between the two germline ends. As DNA, the CDR3 is TGCAGCGTCGCCCGTTTCTCGGGGGCCCCTGAAGCTTTCTTT. As protein: CSVARFSGAPEAFF.